One and the same sample provided the 20 T cell receptor beta chains below, sequenced in a study of T cells after yellow fever vaccination. From the 5' RACE reads, TCRdb called clonotypes with MiXCR, one entry per CDR3 protein. The data hold under 400,000 distinct CDR3 sequences, with around 10% observed a single time. This specimen was PBMCs, taken on the day of the first yellow fever vaccination. Receptors were obtained from a man between 18 and 29 years old who received the YFV17D yellow fever vaccine.

The V gene is TRBV12-3 or TRBV12-4, the J gene TRBJ2-3; 7 bases map to TRBD2. CDR3 length: 14 residues. Trimming at V came to 6 bases and at J to 4 bases, leaving 7 bases not matched to a gene. In DNA, the CDR3 is TGTGCCAGCAGGGGGGGGATCGCAGCAGATACGCAGTATTTT. Translation gives CASRGGIAADTQYF.

This clonotype was found a few times. V is TRBV10-3 and J is TRBJ2-7; the D call may be TRBD1 or TRBD2 (5 bases each). The CDR3 runs to 12 residues. Germline CDR1 and CDR2: ENHRY and SYGVKD. Trimming took off 7 bases at V and 3 bases at J, with 10 bases between the two ends. DNA for the CDR3: TGTGCCATCAACTGGGGGTTCTACGAGCAGTACGTC. It translates to CAINWGFYEQYV.

This clonotype has just a few counts. The gene calls are TRBV3-1 and TRBJ2-3; D might be TRBD1 or TRBD2, each matching 5 bases. Germline CDR1 and CDR2: LGHDT and YNNKEL (reference sequence). The CDR3 totals 14 residues. Trimming removed 6 bases at V and 3 bases at J, with 13 bases between. The CDR3 DNA reads as TGTGCCAGCAGTTTTAATGGGGGTACAGATACGCAGTATTTT. Its protein is CASSFNGGTDTQYF.

The gene calls are TRBV20-1 and TRBJ2-3; perhaps TRBD1 as D (5 bases). The CDR3 contains 14 residues. Trimming cost V 1 base and J 1 base, with 9 bases left between them. Per the germline V gene, CDR1 is DFQATT and CDR2 is SNEGSKA (reference sequence). The CDR3 loop reads CSARGGAGTDTQYF. CDR3 in DNA: TGCAGTGCTAGAGGTGGGGCGGGCACAGATACGCAGTATTTT.

The gene calls are TRBV7-3 and TRBJ2-3; 7 bases map to TRBD2. The CDR3 extends over 16 amino acids. CDR1 SGHTA and CDR2 FQGTGA come from the germline V gene. Trimming took 3 bases from V and 0 from J; bases not matched to a gene: 6. This chain's CDR3 is CASSFLPGGSTDTQYF. The CDR3 nucleotides are TGTGCCAGCAGCTTCCTCCCCGGGGGGAGCACAGATACGCAGTATTTT. Looking up the rest from reference TRBV7-3 and TRBJ2-3 gives the full variable domain: GAGVSQTPSNKVTEKGKYVELRCDPISGHTALYWYRQSLGQGPEFLIYFQGTGAADDSGLPNDRFFAVRPEGSVSTLKIQRTERGDSAVYLCASSFLPGGSTDTQYFGPGTRLTVL.

The chain couples TRBV6-2 or TRBV6-3 to TRBJ1-1; the D gene is possibly TRBD1 (6 bases). V was trimmed by 2 bases and J by 6 bases, leaving 16 bases between them. The CDR3 is 15 residues long. Germline CDR1 MNHEY, CDR2 SVGEGT. The chain's CDR3 is CASSYHRQDLAEAFF. Here the CDR3 DNA reads TGTGCCAGCAGTTACCACCGACAGGACCTGGCTGAAGCTTTCTTT.

This rearrangement joins TRBV24-1 to TRBJ2-1; D not certain. The V gene lost 2 bases and the J gene lost 1 base, with 17 bases spanning the gap. Germline V gene lookup returns CDR1 KGHDR and CDR2 SFDVKD. CDR3 size: 18 residues. CDR3 coding DNA: TGTGCCACCAGTGATTCCCGACTTACCACGAGTTCCTACAATGAGCAGTTCTTC. Its translation is CATSDSRLTTSSYNEQFF.

In its sample, this clonotype was seen a few times. The rearrangement uses TRBV4-1 and TRBJ2-1; D possibly matches TRBD1 or TRBD2 (5 bases each). Germline V gene lookup returns CDR1 MGHRA and CDR2 YSYEKL. V shed 4 bases and J shed 9 bases, with 19 bases lying between them. This CDR3 has 15 amino acids. The CDR3, as DNA: TGCGCCAGCAGCCTTTCCGGGACCCAGCTGGGTGAGCAGTTCTTC. Residues: CASSLSGTQLGEQFF.

This clonotype was detected a few times. The chain is built from TRBV5-1 and TRBJ2-2; 8 nucleotides line up with TRBD2. This CDR3 has 16 amino acids. V lost 4 bases and J lost 4; bases outside the gene matches: 9. The germline gives CDR1 SGHRS, CDR2 YFSETQ. This CDR3 reads CASSPGERGSTGELFF. In DNA form, the CDR3 reads TGCGCCAGCAGCCCGGGGGAGCGGGGGTCCACCGGGGAGCTGTTTTTT. The full variable domain, in which reference TRBV5-1 and TRBJ2-2 provide the parts outside the CDR3, is KAGVTQTPRYLIKTRGQQVTLSCSPISGHRSVSWYQQTPGQGLQFLFEYFSETQRNKGNFPGRFSGRQFSNSRSEMNVSTLELGDSALYLCASSPGERGSTGELFFGEGSRLTVL.

This clonotype is a singleton in its sample. This CDR3 reads CASSSGDGNTIYF. The CDR3 nucleotides are TGTGCCAGCAGCTCCGGAGACGGAAACACCATATATTTT. V gene TRBV12-3 or TRBV12-4 combines with J gene TRBJ1-3; D unclear. This CDR3 region has 13 residues. Between the trimmed V and J ends, which lost 6 bases and 4 bases, there was a span of 10 bases.

The table lists this clonotype with a few counts. The V and J genes are TRBV6-5 and TRBJ1-1; D is unclear. CDR1 is MNHEY, CDR2 SVGAGI, per germline. The CDR3 length is 17 residues. V gave up 0 bases and J gave up 3 bases, with 17 bases separating them. The DNA for the CDR3 is TGTGCCAGCAGTTACTCGAGGTCATCGGTGGAACACACTGAAGCTTTCTTT. This sequence encodes CASSYSRSSVEHTEAFF.

This clonotype was found many times. This rearrangement joins TRBV7-6 to TRBJ1-6; unclear D gene. The CDR3 runs to 13 residues. Deletions cut 4 bases from V and 6 bases from J, with 7 bases between. Germline CDR1 and CDR2: SGHVS and FNYEAQ. The CDR3: CASSSTGNSPLHF. DNA of the CDR3: TGTGCCAGCAGCTCAACCGGTAATTCACCCCTCCACTTT. Full variable domain (remainder filled in from reference TRBV7-6 and TRBJ1-6): GAGVSQSPRYKVTKRGQDVALRCDPISGHVSLYWYRQALGQGPEFLTYFNYEAQQDKSGLPNDRFSAERPEGSISTLTIQRTEQRDSAMYRCASSSTGNSPLHFGNGTRLTVT.

This clonotype occurred a few times. CDR3 protein: CASTTGYEQYF. The CDR3 DNA follows: TGCGCCAGCACGACAGGATACGAGCAGTACTTC. The chain links TRBV5-1 to TRBJ2-7; D is perhaps TRBD1 (6 bases). CDR3 length: 11 amino acids. CDR1 and CDR2 (germline): SGHRS, YFSETQ. V dropped 6 bases and J dropped 4 bases, with 8 bases sitting between them.

The genes are TRBV30 and TRBJ2-1; TRBD2 agrees at 11 bases. Trimming took 5 bases from V and 4 from J; bases not matched to a gene: 4. The V gene's germline CDR1 is GTSNPN and CDR2 SVGIG (reference sequence). The CDR3 extends over 14 amino acids. CDR3 nucleotides: TGTGCCTGGGTGGGACTAGCGGAGTACAATGAGCAGTTCTTC. Its translation: CAWVGLAEYNEQFF.

This clonotype has a handful of counts. This chain joins TRBV6-2 or TRBV6-3 and TRBJ2-7; 9 bases agree with TRBD1. CDR3 length equals 14 residues. Germline lookup yields CDR1 MNHEY and CDR2 SVGEGT. V dropped 6 bases and J dropped 6; count of bases not matched to a gene: 9. In DNA form, the CDR3 reads TGTGCCAGCAGGTCCCGGGACAGGGACTCCGAGCAGTACGTC. Protein sequence: CASRSRDRDSEQYV.

This clonotype turned up a few times. The gene calls are TRBV2 and TRBJ2-5; tentative D call: TRBD1 (6 bases). The CDR3 spans 12 residues. CDR1 is SNHLY, CDR2 FYNNEI, per germline. V lost 8 bases, J lost 7 bases, and 14 bases lay in between. The CDR3 reads CASRWGPGTQYF. CDR3 bases: TGTGCCAGCCGATGGGGGCCGGGGACCCAGTACTTC.

On this clonotype itself: Germline is not matched at one junction end, which may reflect a read error. This chain connects TRBV6-1 to TRBJ2-7; D perhaps matches TRBD2 (6 bases). The CDR3 extends over 14 amino acids. CDR1 is MNHNS and CDR2 is SASEGT in the germline V gene. As DNA, the CDR3 is TGTGCCAGCAGTATCCGTGCGGGGTCCTACAAGCAGTACTTC. Encoded protein: CASSIRAGSYKQYF.

This clonotype was detected a few times. The chain employs TRBV4-3 and TRBJ2-3; D uncertain. Trimming pared 0 bases from V and 3 bases from J, leaving 19 bases between. Looked up from germline, CDR1 is LGHNA and CDR2 is YSLEER. There are 18 residues in the CDR3. The CDR3 protein is CASSQDVRWGALTDTQYF. The CDR3 region has the DNA TGCGCCAGCAGCCAAGACGTTCGGTGGGGTGCGTTGACAGATACGCAGTATTTT.

The chain links TRBV19 to TRBJ1-6; D is unresolved. This CDR3 contains 16 residues. Germline loops: CDR1 LNHDA, CDR2 SQIVND (reference sequence). The V gene lost 6 bases and the J gene lost 8 bases, with 20 bases spanning the gap. CDR3 region: CASSAFPSPIDSPLHF. Here the CDR3 DNA reads TGTGCCAGTAGCGCCTTTCCGTCCCCTATCGATTCACCCCTCCACTTT.

In its sample, this clonotype was seen a few times. The chain joins TRBV5-1 to TRBJ1-5; D ambiguous. The CDR3 is made up of 13 amino acids. The germline CDR1 and CDR2 sequences are SGHRS and YFSETQ. V was trimmed by 5 bases and J by 2 bases, leaving 8 bases between them. The CDR3 DNA follows: TGCGCCAGCAGTATACTGGGCAATCAGCCCCAGCATTTT. Residues: CASSILGNQPQHF.